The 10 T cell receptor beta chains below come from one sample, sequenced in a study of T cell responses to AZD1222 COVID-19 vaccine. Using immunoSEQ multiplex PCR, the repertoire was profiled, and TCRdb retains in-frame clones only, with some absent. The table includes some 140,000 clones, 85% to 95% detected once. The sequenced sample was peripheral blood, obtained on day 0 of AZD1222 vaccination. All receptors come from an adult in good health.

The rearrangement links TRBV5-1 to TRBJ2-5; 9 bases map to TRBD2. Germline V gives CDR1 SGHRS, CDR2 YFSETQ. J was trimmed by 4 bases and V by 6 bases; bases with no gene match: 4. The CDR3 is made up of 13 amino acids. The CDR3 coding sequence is TGCGCCAGCACCGGGACTAGCTCAGAGACCCAGTACTTC. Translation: CASTGTSSETQYF.

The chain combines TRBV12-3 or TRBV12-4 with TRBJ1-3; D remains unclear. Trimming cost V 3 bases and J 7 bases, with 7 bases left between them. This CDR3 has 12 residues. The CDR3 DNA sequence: TGTGCCAGCAGTTTGGTGGAGAACACCATATATTTT. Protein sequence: CASSLVENTIYF.

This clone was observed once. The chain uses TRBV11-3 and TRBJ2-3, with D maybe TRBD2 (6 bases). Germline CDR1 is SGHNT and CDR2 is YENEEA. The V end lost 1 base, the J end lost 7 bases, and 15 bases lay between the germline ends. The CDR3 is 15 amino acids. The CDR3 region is CASSLGVGGGYTQYF. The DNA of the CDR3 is TGTGCCAGCAGCTTAGGAGTCGGGGGTGGATATACGCAGTATTTT.

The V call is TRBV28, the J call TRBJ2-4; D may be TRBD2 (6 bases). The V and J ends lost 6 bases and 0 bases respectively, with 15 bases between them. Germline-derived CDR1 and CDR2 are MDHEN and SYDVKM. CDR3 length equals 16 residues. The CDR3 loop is CASRAGGSLAKNIQYF. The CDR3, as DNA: TGTGCCAGCAGAGCCGGGGGTTCTCTAGCCAAAAACATTCAGTACTTC. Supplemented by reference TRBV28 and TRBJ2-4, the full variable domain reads DVKVTQSSRYLVKRTGEKVFLECVQDMDHENMFWYRQDPGLGLRLIYFSYDVKMKEKGDIPEGYSVSREKKERFSLILESASTNQTSMYLCASRAGGSLAKNIQYFGAGTRLSVL.

CDR3 nucleotide sequence: TGTGCCTGCTCTCGAGGCCACCAAGGGTTCTTC. Translation: CACSRGHQGFF. J is TRBJ2-1 and V is TRBV6-5; D uncertain. V lost 11 bases and J 15 bases, leaving 20 bases between the germline ends. CDR1 and CDR2 (germline): MNHEY, SVGAGI. This CDR3 has 11 residues.

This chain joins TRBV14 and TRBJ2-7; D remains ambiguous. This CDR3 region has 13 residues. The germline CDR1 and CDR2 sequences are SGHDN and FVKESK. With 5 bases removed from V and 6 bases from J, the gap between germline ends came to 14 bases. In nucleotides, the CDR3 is TGTGCCAGCAGCAAGGGCCGCATCGTCGAGCAGTACTTC. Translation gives CASSKGRIVEQYF.

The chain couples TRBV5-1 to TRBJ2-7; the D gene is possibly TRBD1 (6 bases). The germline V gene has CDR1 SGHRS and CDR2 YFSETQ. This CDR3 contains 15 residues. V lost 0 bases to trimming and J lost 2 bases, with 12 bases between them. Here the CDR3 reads CASSLAAGAAYEQYF. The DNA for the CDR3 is TGCGCCAGCAGCTTGGCGGCAGGGGCTGCCTACGAGCAGTACTTC. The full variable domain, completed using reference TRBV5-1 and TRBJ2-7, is KAGVTQTPRYLIKTRGQQVTLSCSPISGHRSVSWYQQTPGQGLQFLFEYFSETQRNKGNFPGRFSGRQFSNSRSEMNVSTLELGDSALYLCASSLAAGAAYEQYFGPGTRLTVT.

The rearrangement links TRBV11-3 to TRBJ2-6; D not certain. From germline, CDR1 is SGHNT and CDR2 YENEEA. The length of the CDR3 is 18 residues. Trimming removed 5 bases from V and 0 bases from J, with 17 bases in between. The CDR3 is CASSITAALGSGANVLTF. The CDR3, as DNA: TGTGCCAGCAGCATCACAGCCGCCTTAGGCTCTGGGGCCAACGTCCTGACTTTC.

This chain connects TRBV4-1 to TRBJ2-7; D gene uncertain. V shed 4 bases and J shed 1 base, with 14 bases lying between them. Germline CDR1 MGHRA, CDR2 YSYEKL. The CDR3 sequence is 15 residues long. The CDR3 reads CASSRDTGLSYEQYF. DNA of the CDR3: TGCGCCAGCAGCCGAGACACTGGGCTTTCCTACGAGCAGTACTTC.

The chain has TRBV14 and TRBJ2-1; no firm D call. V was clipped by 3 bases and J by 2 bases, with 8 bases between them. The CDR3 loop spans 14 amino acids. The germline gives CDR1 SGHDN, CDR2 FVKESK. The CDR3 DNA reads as TGTGCCAGCAGCCAGAAGATCACCTACAATGAGCAGTTCTTC. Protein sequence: CASSQKITYNEQFF.